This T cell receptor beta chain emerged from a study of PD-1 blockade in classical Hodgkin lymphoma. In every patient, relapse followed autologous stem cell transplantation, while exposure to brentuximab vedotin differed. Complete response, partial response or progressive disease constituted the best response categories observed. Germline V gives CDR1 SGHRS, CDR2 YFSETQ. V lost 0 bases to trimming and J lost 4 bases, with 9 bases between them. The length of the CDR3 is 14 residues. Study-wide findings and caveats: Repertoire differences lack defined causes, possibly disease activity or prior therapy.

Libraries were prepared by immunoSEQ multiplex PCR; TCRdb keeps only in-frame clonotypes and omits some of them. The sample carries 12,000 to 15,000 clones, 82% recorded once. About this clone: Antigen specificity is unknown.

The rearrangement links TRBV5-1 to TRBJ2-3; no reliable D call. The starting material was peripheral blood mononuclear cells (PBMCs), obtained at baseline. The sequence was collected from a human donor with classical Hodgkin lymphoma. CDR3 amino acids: CASSLVPGADTQYF. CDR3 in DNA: TGCGCCAGCAGCTTGGTTCCGGGTGCAGATACGCAGTATTTT.